The 17 T cell receptor beta chains below were found in one sample sequenced in a study of shared T cell receptors in the human thymus. This table comes from immunoSEQ multiplex PCR, and its TCRdb copy is limited to in-frame clones, with some not included. The sample has 450,000 to 650,000 clones; 75% to 80% are singletons. The sample was also linked to a second study, of human thymus T cells.

Sequencing input: thymocytes. The receptors stem from a boy under two years old with a congenital heart defect.

The chain uses TRBV4-3 and TRBJ2-1, with a tentative D call TRBD1 (6 bases). V lost 3 bases and J 9 bases, leaving 21 bases between the germline ends. The CDR3 has 16 residues. In germline, CDR1 is LGHNA, CDR2 YSLEER. CDR3 protein: CASSQDMAGECGEQFF. The CDR3, as DNA: TGCGCCAGCAGCCAGGACATGGCAGGGGAGTGTGGTGAGCAGTTCTTC.

V and J are TRBV28 and TRBJ2-7; 7 nucleotides match TRBD2. The CDR3 has 18 residues. Germline CDR1 and CDR2: MDHEN and SYDVKM. The V gene end was trimmed by 1 base and the J gene end by 1 base; junction bases not matched to a gene: 13. CDR3: CASSLSLAEPFLSYEQYF. DNA for the CDR3: TGTGCCAGCAGTTTATCCCTAGCGGAACCATTCCTATCCTACGAGCAGTACTTC.

The V call is TRBV6-1, the J call TRBJ1-2; D possibly corresponds to TRBD1 (5 bases). The V end was cut by 7 bases, the J end by 4 bases, with 19 bases between. The CDR3 spans 15 residues. Germline lookup yields CDR1 MNHNS and CDR2 SASEGT. This CDR3 reads CASMLGGRSGYGYTF. The CDR3, as DNA: TGTGCCAGCATGCTCGGGGGTAGGTCGGGCTATGGCTACACCTTC.

This chain joins TRBV11-1 and TRBJ2-5; TRBD1 matches at 8 bases. J lost 4 bases, V lost 7 bases, and 8 bases had no gene match. The germline gives CDR1 SGHAT, CDR2 FQDESV (reference sequence). CDR3 length equals 14 residues. The CDR3 region is CASTHRTGLETQYF. As DNA, the CDR3 is TGTGCCAGCACCCATAGGACAGGGCTAGAGACCCAGTACTTC.

The gene calls are TRBV28 and TRBJ2-3, with 7 nucleotides matching TRBD2. The V and J ends lost 7 bases and 4 bases, in that order; junction bases with no gene match: 8. Germline assignment: CDR1 MDHEN and CDR2 SYDVKM. The CDR3 runs 14 residues. The CDR3 reads CASTEGGVPDTQYF. CDR3 coding DNA: TGTGCCAGCACCGAGGGAGGGGTCCCAGATACGCAGTATTTT.

This sequence joins TRBV4-2 and TRBJ2-7; possible D gene TRBD1, 6 bases. The germline V gene has CDR1 LGHNA and CDR2 YNFKEQ. Trimming removed 2 bases at V and 1 base at J, with 21 bases between. This CDR3 has 18 amino acids. CDR3 sequence: CASSQSRPTGTQSYEQYF. The DNA of the CDR3 is TGTGCCAGCAGCCAATCCCGGCCTACCGGGACACAGTCCTACGAGCAGTACTTC.

The chain links TRBV7-8 to TRBJ2-5; D possibly corresponds to TRBD1 (6 bases). Germline assignment: CDR1 SGHVS and CDR2 FQNEAQ. This CDR3 contains 16 residues. The V end lost 0 bases, the J end lost 1 base, and 12 bases lay between the germline ends. This chain's CDR3 is CASSLAFWGPQETQYF. CDR3 DNA sequence: TGTGCCAGCAGCTTAGCGTTTTGGGGGCCCCAAGAGACCCAGTACTTC.

The chain uses TRBV4-3 and TRBJ2-1; TRBD2 matches at 7 bases. CDR3 size: 17 residues. Germline V gene data show CDR1 as LGHNA and CDR2 as YSLEER. V gave up 2 bases and J gave up 6 bases; unmatched junction bases: 13. The CDR3 loop reads CASSQNWGRLAGNEQFF. The CDR3, as DNA: TGCGCCAGCAGCCAAAACTGGGGGAGACTAGCCGGCAATGAGCAGTTCTTC.

The chain couples TRBV5-5 to TRBJ1-1; no reliable D call. V dropped 5 bases and J dropped 0 bases, with 11 bases sitting between them. CDR1 SGHKS and CDR2 YYEKEE come from the germline V gene (reference sequence). The CDR3 has 14 residues. DNA for the CDR3: TGTGCCAGCAGAGAACACGGGATGAACACTGAAGCTTTCTTT. Residues: CASREHGMNTEAFF.

This clone has just a few counts. The chain carries TRBV5-1 and TRBJ2-1, with 8 positions matching TRBD2. Germline lookup yields CDR1 SGHRS and CDR2 YFSETQ. The CDR3 sequence is 15 residues long. V gave up 1 base and J gave up 8 bases; unmatched junction bases: 8. CDR3 protein: CASSLSSGRRHEQFF. In nucleotides, the CDR3 is TGCGCCAGCAGCTTGTCCAGCGGGAGAAGGCATGAGCAGTTCTTC.

The chain joins TRBV30 to TRBJ1-2; D remains unclear. V lost 0 bases and J 5 bases, leaving 22 bases between the germline ends. In germline, CDR1 is GTSNPN, CDR2 SVGIG (reference sequence). The CDR3 loop spans 17 amino acids. The CDR3 bases are TGTGCCTGGAGTGTACCTCTTGGCGGACTCATGGGGTATGGCTACACCTTC. This gives the protein CAWSVPLGGLMGYGYTF.

The chain employs TRBV5-1 and TRBJ2-5; 7 nucleotides align to TRBD2. Germline CDR1 and CDR2: SGHRS and YFSETQ. The CDR3 has 19 amino acids. Trimming removed 0 bases from V and 3 bases from J; junction bases left unmatched: 17. The CDR3 region is CASSLVACGSFAGEETQYF. The CDR3 DNA follows: TGCGCCAGCAGCTTGGTTGCTTGCGGGAGCTTTGCGGGGGAAGAGACCCAGTACTTC. Based on the CDR3 plus reference TRBV5-1 and TRBJ2-5, the full variable domain is KAGVTQTPRYLIKTRGQQVTLSCSPISGHRSVSWYQQTPGQGLQFLFEYFSETQRNKGNFPGRFSGRQFSNSRSEMNVSTLELGDSALYLCASSLVACGSFAGEETQYFGPGTRLLVL.

The J gene is TRBJ2-6, the V gene TRBV10-1; 10 nucleotides align to TRBD1. CDR1 is WNHNN and CDR2 is SYGVQD in the germline V gene (reference sequence). This CDR3 region has 17 residues. J lost 4 bases, V lost 6 bases, and 9 bases had no gene match. CDR3 residues: CASSPGTGARGANVLTF. CDR3 nucleotides: TGCGCCAGCAGCCCCGGGACAGGGGCGAGGGGGGCCAACGTCCTGACTTTC.

This clone was seen once. The J gene is TRBJ2-1, the V gene TRBV7-6; 9 nucleotides agree with TRBD2. This CDR3 is 15 amino acids long. The trim removed 1 base at V and 6 bases at J, leaving 4 bases unmatched. Germline V gene lookup returns CDR1 SGHVS and CDR2 FNYEAQ. In DNA, the CDR3 is TGTGCCAGCAGCTTAGTTAGCGGGAGTCCCAATGAGCAGTTCTTC. It yields the protein CASSLVSGSPNEQFF. The full variable domain, rest sourced from reference TRBV7-6 and TRBJ2-1, is GAGVSQSPRYKVTKRGQDVALRCDPISGHVSLYWYRQALGQGPEFLTYFNYEAQQDKSGLPNDRFSAERPEGSISTLTIQRTEQRDSAMYRCASSLVSGSPNEQFFGPGTRLTVL.

This rearrangement joins TRBV5-1 to TRBJ2-7, with TRBD1 identical over 9 bases. The CDR3 loop spans 15 amino acids. The J segment lost 3 bases and the V segment lost 4 bases, leaving 8 bases of the junction unmatched. CDR1 SGHRS and CDR2 YFSETQ come from the germline V gene. The chain's CDR3 is CASSPQGQGHYEQYF. CDR3 coding DNA: TGCGCCAGCAGCCCGCAGGGACAGGGACACTACGAGCAGTACTTC.

The V call is TRBV29-1, the J call TRBJ2-1; TRBD2 matches at 13 bases. Germline assignment: CDR1 SQVTM and CDR2 ANQGSEA. V trimming: 3 bases; J trimming: 7 bases; junction bases outside the gene matches: 6. The CDR3 has 15 amino acids. In DNA form, the CDR3 reads TGCAGCGTTGACCCGGGACTAGCGGGACTTAATGAGCAGTTCTTC. It is translated as CSVDPGLAGLNEQFF.

The gene calls are TRBV2 and TRBJ1-1; D remains unclear. With 7 bases removed from V and 4 bases from J, the gap between germline ends came to 19 bases. The CDR3 consists of 15 residues. Germline V gene sequence: CDR1 SNHLY, CDR2 FYNNEI. The CDR3: CASKVTLEEGTEAFF. DNA for the CDR3: TGTGCCAGCAAGGTAACCCTCGAGGAGGGCACTGAAGCTTTCTTT. Based on the CDR3 plus reference TRBV2 and TRBJ1-1, the full variable domain is EPEVTQTPSHQVTQMGQEVILRCVPISNHLYFYWYRQILGQKVEFLVSFYNNEISEKSEIFDDQFSVERPDGSNFTLKIRSTKLEDSAMYFCASKVTLEEGTEAFFGQGTRLTVV.